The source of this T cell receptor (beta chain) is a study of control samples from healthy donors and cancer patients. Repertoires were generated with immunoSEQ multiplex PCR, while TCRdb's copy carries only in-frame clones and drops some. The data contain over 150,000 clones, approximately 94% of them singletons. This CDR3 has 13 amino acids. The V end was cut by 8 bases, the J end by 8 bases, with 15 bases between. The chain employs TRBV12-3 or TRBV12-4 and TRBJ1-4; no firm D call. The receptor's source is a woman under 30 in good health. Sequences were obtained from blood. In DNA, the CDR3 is TGTGCCAGCTCAATCAAGACTAGGGAAAAACTGTTTTTT. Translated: CASSIKTREKLFF.